The 26 T cell receptor beta chains below were found in one sample sequenced in a study of shared clonotypes between healthy human individuals. Naive CD8 cells lacked CD45RO, underwent positive selection for CCR7 and left out terminally differentiated effector memory CD45RA+ cells. Here immunoSEQ multiplex PCR was the method, and the copy in TCRdb shows in-frame clones only, minus some. In the table there are about 2.2 million clones, roughly 93% of which are singletons. Sequencing was done on a sample of naive CD8+ T cells from PBMCs. The receptors stem from a man aged 18 to 29 in good health. Some clones in this sample may be carry-over from other donors' samples.

This clone was seen once. The CDR3 here is CASSKGAGYTF. DNA of the CDR3: TGTGCCAGTAGTAAGGGGGCAGGCTACACCTTC. The chain couples TRBV19 to TRBJ1-2, with 7 bases that match TRBD1. The germline V gene has CDR1 LNHDA and CDR2 SQIVND (reference sequence). The CDR3 consists of 11 residues. Trimming cost V 4 bases and J 8 bases; bases outside gene matches: 1.

This clone was seen just once. This chain uses TRBV5-1 with TRBJ1-2; D perhaps matches TRBD1 (5 bases). This CDR3 is 16 amino acids long. V was shortened by 3 bases and J by 4 bases, with 19 bases between the two germline ends. CDR1 and CDR2 (germline): SGHRS, YFSETQ. CDR3: CASSSGGGFFGYGYTF. CDR3 sequence (DNA): TGCGCCAGCAGCTCTGGGGGAGGGTTCTTTGGCTATGGCTACACCTTC.

V gene TRBV7-2 combines with J gene TRBJ2-5, with 7 bases aligning to TRBD1. Germline V gives CDR1 SGHTA, CDR2 FQGNSA. This CDR3 spans 15 amino acids. The junction had 7 bases not matched to a gene; V was cut back by 4 bases and J by 2 bases. This CDR3 reads CASSSRPRGQETQYF. In nucleotides, the CDR3 is TGTGCCAGCAGCTCGAGGCCCAGGGGGCAAGAGACCCAGTACTTC.

This chain connects TRBV27 to TRBJ1-5; a weak D match, TRBD1 (6 bases). Germline V gives CDR1 MNHEY, CDR2 SMNVEV (reference sequence). The CDR3 is made up of 14 amino acids. V was shortened by 3 bases and J by 7 bases, with 13 bases between the two germline ends. The CDR3 DNA sequence: TGTGCCAGCAGTTTGAGGGGAAGGGGGCAGCCCCAGCATTTT. Protein: CASSLRGRGQPQHF.

V is TRBV7-3 and J is TRBJ2-3, with no clear D. Trimming took off 0 bases at V and 1 base at J, with 8 bases between the two ends. The CDR3 contains 15 residues. The V gene's germline CDR1 is SGHTA and CDR2 FQGTGA. In DNA form, the CDR3 reads TGTGCCAGCAGCTTAACTCCCGCGGGCACAGATACGCAGTATTTT. Translated, it gives CASSLTPAGTDTQYF.

V is TRBV9 and J is TRBJ2-7; TRBD1 agrees at 7 bases. The V gene end was trimmed by 3 bases and the J gene end by 9 bases; junction bases not matched to a gene: 21. Germline-derived CDR1 and CDR2 are SGDLS and YYNGEE. The CDR3 is 17 residues long. The CDR3 loop reads CASSATEAQGKFWGQYF. In DNA form, the CDR3 reads TGTGCCAGCAGCGCCACAGAGGCACAGGGGAAATTCTGGGGGCAGTACTTC.

In DNA, the CDR3 is TGTGCCAGCAGCTTTAGACTAGCGGGGTCCCGGGGAGCTGACTACGAGCAGTACTTC. It is translated as CASSFRLAGSRGADYEQYF. The V gene is TRBV11-2, the J gene TRBJ2-7; 11 positions match TRBD2. The CDR3 covers 19 residues. V shed 3 bases, J shed 3 bases, and the junction held 16 bases outside the gene matches. The germline CDR1 and CDR2 sequences are SGHAT and FQNNGV. The complete variable domain, with remaining parts taken from reference TRBV11-2 and TRBJ2-7, reads EAGVAQSPRYKIIEKRQSVAFWCNPISGHATLYWYQQILGQGPKLLIQFQNNGVVDDSQLPKDRFSAERLKGVDSTLKIQPAKLEDSAVYLCASSFRLAGSRGADYEQYFGPGTRLTVT.

The rearrangement uses TRBV7-9 and TRBJ2-7; 7 positions agree with TRBD1. CDR1 is SEHNR and CDR2 is FQNEAQ in the germline V gene (reference sequence). The CDR3 covers 15 residues. Losses at the gene ends were 5 bases for V and 1 base for J; bases not matched to a gene: 8. DNA for the CDR3: TGTGCCAGCAGCCCTCAGGGGGAAGGGTCCTACGAGCAGTACTTC. Its translation: CASSPQGEGSYEQYF.

The chain recombines TRBV15 with TRBJ2-5; D could derive from TRBD1 or TRBD2 (6 bases each). V was trimmed by 3 bases and J by 4 bases, leaving 18 bases between them. CDR1 and CDR2 (germline): LNHNV, YYDKDF (reference sequence). CDR3 length: 16 amino acids. The CDR3 DNA follows: TGTGCCACCAGCAGGACTTGGGGGGCTGCTGGAGAGACCCAGTACTTC. This sequence encodes CATSRTWGAAGETQYF.

This clone was seen more than once but under ten times. This chain joins TRBV19 and TRBJ1-1; D is undetermined. CDR3 length: 13 residues. CDR1 and CDR2 (germline): LNHDA, SQIVND (reference sequence). The V and J ends lost 5 bases and 5 bases respectively, with 12 bases between them. CDR3 coding DNA: TGTGCCAGTAGTCCCTTGGATGGGACTGAAGCTTTCTTT. This gives the protein CASSPLDGTEAFF.

This CDR3 is CSVRGLRDEGENTEAFF. The CDR3 DNA reads TGCAGCGTCCGAGGCCTAAGGGACGAGGGGGAGAACACTGAAGCTTTCTTT. V gene TRBV29-1 combines with J gene TRBJ1-1; D perhaps matches TRBD1 (6 bases). The CDR3 covers 17 residues. Per the germline V gene, CDR1 is SQVTM and CDR2 is ANQGSEA. V was pared by 6 bases and J by 1 base, with 24 bases between.

The chain joins TRBV27 to TRBJ1-5; D may be TRBD1 (6 bases). Germline values: CDR1 MNHEY, CDR2 SMNVEV (reference sequence). CDR3 length: 13 residues. V dropped 4 bases and J dropped 9 bases, with 13 bases sitting between them. Here the CDR3 DNA reads TGTGCCAGCAGTTCAACAGGGATATCGCCCCAGCATTTT. It codes for CASSSTGISPQHF.

The CDR3 loop is CASRSGLNTEAFF. The CDR3 nucleotides are TGTGCCAGTCGATCGGGTCTGAACACTGAAGCTTTCTTT. V gene TRBV6-5 combines with J gene TRBJ1-1; D uncertain. The V and J ends lost 9 bases and 0 bases respectively, with 11 bases between them. This CDR3 is built from 13 residues. Germline values: CDR1 MNHEY, CDR2 SVGAGI.

The V and J genes are TRBV7-3 and TRBJ1-3; no clear D. The CDR3 sequence is 13 residues long. Trimming took off 5 bases at V and 3 bases at J, with 8 bases between the two ends. The germline V gene has CDR1 SGHTA and CDR2 FQGTGA. The CDR3 nucleotides read TGTGCCAGCAGCCCGGACGGTGGAAACACCATATATTTT. Amino acid sequence: CASSPDGGNTIYF.

Only a few counts were recorded for this clone. The V and J genes are TRBV7-9 and TRBJ1-4, with D unresolved. V lost 0 bases to trimming and J lost 15 bases, with 11 bases between them. There are 12 residues in the CDR3. Germline CDR1 reads SEHNR; CDR2 reads FQNEAQ (reference sequence). CDR3 loop: CASSLAPASVFF. The CDR3 DNA follows: TGTGCCAGCAGCTTAGCCCCCGCGTCGGTGTTTTTT.

J is TRBJ2-5 and V is TRBV28; 7 bases fit TRBD1. The CDR3 is 13 residues long. The germline gives CDR1 MDHEN, CDR2 SYDVKM. After removal of 3 bases from V and 7 bases from J, the junction contained 5 bases not matched to a gene. The CDR3: CASSFRGLPTQYF. For the CDR3, the DNA is TGTGCCAGCAGTTTCAGGGGGTTGCCGACCCAGTACTTC. Filled out from reference TRBV28 and TRBJ2-5, the complete variable domain reads DVKVTQSSRYLVKRTGEKVFLECVQDMDHENMFWYRQDPGLGLRLIYFSYDVKMKEKGDIPEGYSVSREKKERFSLILESASTNQTSMYLCASSFRGLPTQYFGPGTRLLVL.

The genes are TRBV4-3 and TRBJ2-7; D is uncertain. Germline CDR1 and CDR2: LGHNA and YSLEER. CDR3 size: 13 residues. Trimming took off 0 bases at V and 3 bases at J, with 6 bases between the two ends. In nucleotides, the CDR3 is TGCGCCAGCAGCCAAGATCACCTCTACGAGCAGTACTTC. This codes for CASSQDHLYEQYF.

A word on this clone: Other DNA sequences in the same sample also yield this CDR3. V gene TRBV25-1 combines with J gene TRBJ2-5, with 8 bases aligning to TRBD2. The CDR3 covers 14 residues. After removal of 3 bases from V and 2 bases from J, the junction contained 2 bases not matched to a gene. Germline V gene sequence: CDR1 MGHDK, CDR2 SYGVNS. This CDR3 reads CASSEAGGQETQYF. The CDR3 DNA is TGTGCCAGCAGTGAGGCGGGAGGACAAGAGACCCAGTACTTC.

The CDR3 is CASSSRTRDLAQYF. The CDR3 DNA reads as TGTGCCAGCAGTTCCCGGACTAGAGACTTAGCCCAGTACTTC. V is TRBV27 and J is TRBJ2-5; 7 bases fit TRBD2. Germline-derived CDR1 and CDR2 are MNHEY and SMNVEV (reference sequence). The CDR3 spans 14 residues. Trimming removed 4 bases from V and 9 bases from J; junction bases left unmatched: 11.

The chain combines TRBV13 with TRBJ2-7, with 7 bases that match TRBD2. This CDR3 region has 14 residues. Trimming cost V 5 bases and J 3 bases; bases outside gene matches: 7. Per germline, CDR1 PRHDT and CDR2 FYEKMQ (reference sequence). CDR3 protein: CASSPRSSGYEQYF. In nucleotides, the CDR3 is TGTGCCAGCAGCCCCCGGTCTAGCGGCTACGAGCAGTACTTC.

J is TRBJ2-7 and V is TRBV5-4; possibly TRBD1 for D (6 bases). The CDR3 is 14 amino acids. In germline, CDR1 is SGHNT, CDR2 YYREEE (reference sequence). Between the trimmed V and J ends, which lost 3 bases and 3 bases, there was a span of 13 bases. The CDR3 DNA sequence: TGTGCCAGCAGCTATGCAGGGGTTGGCTACGAGCAGTACTTC. Translation: CASSYAGVGYEQYF. The full variable domain, its missing parts supplied by reference TRBV5-4 and TRBJ2-7, is ETGVTQSPTHLIKTRGQQVTLRCSSQSGHNTVSWYQQALGQGPQFIFQYYREEENGRGNFPPRFSGLQFPNYSSELNVNALELDDSALYLCASSYAGVGYEQYFGPGTRLTVT.

The chain combines TRBV4-3 with TRBJ2-2; tentatively, D is TRBD1 (6 bases). Germline V gives CDR1 LGHNA, CDR2 YSLEER. The CDR3 runs to 17 residues. V lost 0 bases to trimming and J lost 4 bases, with 15 bases between them. CDR3: CASSQEGWTRGTGELFF. The CDR3, as DNA: TGCGCCAGCAGCCAAGAAGGATGGACCAGGGGCACCGGGGAGCTGTTTTTT.

The J gene is TRBJ1-5, the V gene TRBV7-8; D remains ambiguous. The V end lost 2 bases, the J end lost 1 base, and 12 bases lay between the germline ends. From germline, CDR1 is SGHVS and CDR2 FQNEAQ. This CDR3 is built from 16 residues. The DNA for the CDR3 is TGTGCCAGCAGCTTAACCTTGGGAGGGAGCAATCAGCCCCAGCATTTT. Amino acids: CASSLTLGGSNQPQHF.

The chain has TRBV27 and TRBJ2-7; TRBD2 might be the D (5 bases). Germline-derived CDR1 and CDR2 are MNHEY and SMNVEV (reference sequence). The germline V and J ends were trimmed by 4 bases and 3 bases, with 16 bases remaining between them. There are 15 residues in the CDR3. CDR3 sequence (DNA): TGTGCCAGCAGTTCAAGAATAGGACTCGACTACGAGCAGTACTTC. Protein sequence: CASSSRIGLDYEQYF.

The V call is TRBV27, the J call TRBJ2-1; 12 bases match TRBD2. Germline CDR1 is MNHEY and CDR2 is SMNVEV (reference sequence). The junction had 16 bases not matched to a gene; V was cut back by 7 bases and J by 9 bases. There are 17 residues in the CDR3. CDR3: CASTISPGLAGSLEQFF. In nucleotides, the CDR3 is TGTGCCAGCACCATTAGCCCTGGACTAGCGGGATCCCTTGAGCAGTTCTTC.

The chain has TRBV6-6 and TRBJ2-3, with a possible D match to TRBD2 (5 bases). Trimming pared 2 bases from V and 2 bases from J, leaving 11 bases between. CDR1 and CDR2 from the germline V gene are MNHNY and SVGAGI (reference sequence). The CDR3 runs to 15 residues. The CDR3 nucleotides read TGTGCCAGCAGTTACGCGGGTGGGGTCACAGATACGCAGTATTTT. Encoded protein: CASSYAGGVTDTQYF.